This passage covers 18 T cell receptor beta chains from one sample sequenced in a study of shared clonotypes between healthy human individuals (TCRdb year 2020). The library was obtained by the immunoSEQ multiplex PCR assay. Imported from immuneACCESS, the table was reduced by TCRdb to in-frame sequences with V and J called. These copies leave out some clones; in studies compared against another copy, an unresolved V gene accounts for under half, and the cause of the remainder is not known. The sample profile shows fewer than 800,000 clones; 92% of them were found once. The top ten hold 24% of the sample. CD8 naive samples were CD45RO-negative cells positively selected for CCR7, giving a CD45RA+CCR7+ population that excluded TemRA cells. The source material was naive CD8+ T cells sorted from blood. Read against the paper, the sample's cell subset or site label means: CD45RA+CCR7+. These receptors originate from a man aged 25-45 years in good health.

V is TRBV6-1 and J is TRBJ2-6, with no clear D. Germline assignment: CDR1 MNHNS and CDR2 SASEGT. The CDR3 sequence is 13 residues long. The V end was cut by 4 bases, the J end by 3 bases, with 4 bases between. The CDR3 nucleotides read TGTGCCAGCAGTGCGTTTGGGGCCAACGTCCTGACTTTC. This sequence encodes CASSAFGANVLTF.

V is TRBV14 and J is TRBJ2-1; D is unclear. This CDR3 has 12 amino acids. V was clipped by 5 bases and J by 2 bases, with 4 bases between them. CDR1 is SGHDN, CDR2 FVKESK, per germline. CDR3: CASSVTYNEQFF. CDR3 DNA: TGTGCCAGCAGCGTCACCTACAATGAGCAGTTCTTC.

The J gene is TRBJ2-7, the V gene TRBV11-2; 7 nucleotides match TRBD1. Germline V CDR1 and CDR2: SGHAT, FQNNGV. This CDR3 spans 17 amino acids. V was clipped by 2 bases and J by 5 bases; unmatched bases: 15. Written as DNA, the CDR3 is TGTGCCAGCAGCTTAAGCCCGGGTGACAGGGTTTTAGACGAGCAGTACTTC. Residues: CASSLSPGDRVLDEQYF.

CDR3 bases: TGTGCCAGCAGCGCGAGGGGTCAAACCACAGGGTTGGAGACCCAGTACTTC. Translation: CASSARGQTTGLETQYF. V gene TRBV9 combines with J gene TRBJ2-5, with a possible D match to TRBD1 (6 bases). V lost 3 bases and J 5 bases, leaving 23 bases between the germline ends. Germline V lookup: CDR1 SGDLS, CDR2 YYNGEE. This CDR3 region has 17 residues.

This sequence joins TRBV5-1 and TRBJ2-5; D not certain. This CDR3 has 16 residues. CDR1 is SGHRS, CDR2 YFSETQ, per germline. Deletions cut 0 bases from V and 3 bases from J, with 15 bases between. CDR3 DNA sequence: TGCGCCAGCAGCTTGGGTTTGCTCCGGGTAGAAGAGACCCAGTACTTC. Its translation: CASSLGLLRVEETQYF.

The chain uses TRBV20-1 and TRBJ2-7; D gene uncertain. V was cut by 0 bases and J by 7 bases, with 7 bases left in between. Germline assignment: CDR1 DFQATT and CDR2 SNEGSKA (reference sequence). The CDR3 is 11 residues long. The CDR3 DNA follows: TGCAGTGCTAGAGATTATGTAGAGCAGTACTTC. Translation: CSARDYVEQYF.

This clone was counted once. CDR3 bases: TGTGCCAGCAGCTTATCTCCTGGCTACACCTTC. This gives the protein CASSLSPGYTF. The chain is built from TRBV7-9 and TRBJ1-2; no clear D gene. Germline CDR1 SEHNR, CDR2 FQNEAQ (reference sequence). Trimming removed 2 bases at V and 7 bases at J, with 5 bases between. The CDR3 runs 11 residues.

The chain links TRBV7-2 to TRBJ2-7, with TRBD2 matching over 11 bases. V lost 4 bases to trimming and J lost 5 bases; unmatched junction nucleotides: 13. The CDR3 is 17 amino acids. Germline V gene data show CDR1 as SGHTA and CDR2 as FQGNSA. Here the CDR3 reads CASSSSPGLADPNEQYF. The CDR3 DNA is TGTGCCAGCAGCTCTTCGCCGGGACTAGCGGACCCTAACGAGCAGTACTTC.

This rearrangement joins TRBV11-2 to TRBJ2-5; no reliable D call. V was clipped by 8 bases and J by 2 bases, with 21 bases between them. Germline CDR1 and CDR2: SGHAT and FQNNGV. The CDR3 sequence is 16 residues long. CDR3 nucleotides: TGTGCCAGCTTAAAATACGGCGAGAGCCTACAAGAGACCCAGTACTTC. Translated, it gives CASLKYGESLQETQYF.

The rearrangement uses TRBV7-8 and TRBJ2-7, with no clear D. V was pared by 7 bases and J by 2 bases, with 15 bases between. Germline V gene lookup returns CDR1 SGHVS and CDR2 FQNEAQ. The CDR3 spans 14 residues. CDR3 in amino acids: CASTLGDTAYEQYF. CDR3 nucleotide sequence: TGTGCCAGCACCCTTGGGGATACTGCCTACGAGCAGTACTTC. Full variable domain (outside the CDR3, taken from reference TRBV7-8 and TRBJ2-7): GAGVSQSPRYKVAKRGQDVALRCDPISGHVSLFWYQQALGQGPEFLTYFQNEAQLDKSGLPSDRFFAERPEGSVSTLKIQRTQQEDSAVYLCASTLGDTAYEQYFGPGTRLTVT.

The chain couples TRBV7-8 to TRBJ2-4; a weak D match, TRBD1 (7 bases). CDR1 and CDR2 (germline): SGHVS, FQNEAQ. V lost 5 bases, J lost 8 bases, and 16 bases lay in between. This CDR3 is built from 14 residues. CDR3 protein: CASSHETGRHIQYF. In DNA form, the CDR3 reads TGTGCCAGCAGCCACGAGACAGGGAGGCACATTCAGTACTTC.

This rearrangement joins TRBV9 to TRBJ2-7, with a tentative D call TRBD1 (6 bases). Trimming shortened V by 1 base and J by 5 bases, and 10 bases separated the two germline ends. The CDR3 has 13 residues. Per the germline V gene, CDR1 is SGDLS and CDR2 is YYNGEE. The DNA for the CDR3 is TGTGCCAGCAGCGTAACAGGGTCGAACGAGCAGTACTTC. As protein: CASSVTGSNEQYF. Variable domain in full (rest from reference TRBV9 and TRBJ2-7): DSGVTQTPKHLITATGQRVTLRCSPRSGDLSVYWYQQSLDQGLQFLIQYYNGEERAKGNILERFSAQQFPDLHSELNLSSLELGDSALYFCASSVTGSNEQYFGPGTRLTVT.

This clone was picked up one time. The chain couples TRBV27 to TRBJ1-1; a possible D gene is TRBD1 (5 bases). The V end lost 3 bases, the J end lost 1 base, and 12 bases lay between the germline ends. This CDR3 has 15 residues. The V gene's germline CDR1 is MNHEY and CDR2 SMNVEV (reference sequence). The CDR3 DNA reads as TGTGCCAGCAGTTTCTCGGGACTTTCGAACACTGAAGCTTTCTTT. It is translated as CASSFSGLSNTEAFF.

The V gene is TRBV7-9, the J gene TRBJ2-1; 9 nucleotides agree with TRBD2. The CDR3 extends over 17 amino acids. The germline CDR1 and CDR2 sequences are SEHNR and FQNEAQ (reference sequence). V shed 5 bases, J shed 4 bases, and the junction held 12 bases outside the gene matches. The CDR3 bases are TGTGCCAGCAGCGGGACCATAGCGGGAGAGTCATACAATGAGCAGTTCTTC. The encoded protein is CASSGTIAGESYNEQFF. The whole variable domain, filled in from reference TRBV7-9 and TRBJ2-1, reads DTGVSQNPRHKITKRGQNVTFRCDPISEHNRLYWYRQTLGQGPEFLTYFQNEAQLEKSRLLSDRFSAERPKGSFSTLEIQRTEQGDSAMYLCASSGTIAGESYNEQFFGPGTRLTVL.

V is TRBV9 and J is TRBJ2-1; the D gene is possibly TRBD2 (6 bases). This CDR3 has 19 residues. Germline CDR1 reads SGDLS; CDR2 reads YYNGEE. V shed 2 bases and J shed 1 base, with 22 bases lying between them. CDR3 protein: CASSVLGREGVRSYNEQFF. The CDR3 region has the DNA TGTGCCAGCAGCGTCCTAGGGCGGGAAGGGGTGAGGTCCTACAATGAGCAGTTCTTC.

The V gene is TRBV5-8, the J gene TRBJ2-3; TRBD1 matches at 9 bases. CDR1 is SGHTS and CDR2 is YDEGEE in the germline V gene. CDR3 length: 14 residues. V lost 4 bases, J lost 3 bases, and 3 bases stayed unmatched. The CDR3 is CASSGGQGTDTQYF. For the CDR3, the DNA is TGTGCCAGCAGCGGCGGACAGGGGACAGATACGCAGTATTTT.

The chain employs TRBV13 and TRBJ2-7; a possible D gene is TRBD2 (6 bases). Germline-derived CDR1 and CDR2 are PRHDT and FYEKMQ (reference sequence). V lost 5 bases and J lost 7, with 15 bases in between. CDR3 length: 13 residues. The CDR3 is CASSLYIAGEQYF. CDR3 coding DNA: TGTGCCAGCAGCCTCTATATTGCGGGGGAGCAGTACTTC.

CDR3 in DNA: TGCAGCGCCTCGGGGGTGGTCATCGACAGGCTTCCACAAGAGACCCAGTACTTC. Amino acids: CSASGVVIDRLPQETQYF. The rearrangement links TRBV29-1 to TRBJ2-5; either TRBD1 or TRBD2 may fit D (6 bases each). From germline, CDR1 is SQVTM and CDR2 ANQGSEA. The V end was cut by 7 bases, the J end by 2 bases, with 29 bases between. The CDR3 length is 18 residues.